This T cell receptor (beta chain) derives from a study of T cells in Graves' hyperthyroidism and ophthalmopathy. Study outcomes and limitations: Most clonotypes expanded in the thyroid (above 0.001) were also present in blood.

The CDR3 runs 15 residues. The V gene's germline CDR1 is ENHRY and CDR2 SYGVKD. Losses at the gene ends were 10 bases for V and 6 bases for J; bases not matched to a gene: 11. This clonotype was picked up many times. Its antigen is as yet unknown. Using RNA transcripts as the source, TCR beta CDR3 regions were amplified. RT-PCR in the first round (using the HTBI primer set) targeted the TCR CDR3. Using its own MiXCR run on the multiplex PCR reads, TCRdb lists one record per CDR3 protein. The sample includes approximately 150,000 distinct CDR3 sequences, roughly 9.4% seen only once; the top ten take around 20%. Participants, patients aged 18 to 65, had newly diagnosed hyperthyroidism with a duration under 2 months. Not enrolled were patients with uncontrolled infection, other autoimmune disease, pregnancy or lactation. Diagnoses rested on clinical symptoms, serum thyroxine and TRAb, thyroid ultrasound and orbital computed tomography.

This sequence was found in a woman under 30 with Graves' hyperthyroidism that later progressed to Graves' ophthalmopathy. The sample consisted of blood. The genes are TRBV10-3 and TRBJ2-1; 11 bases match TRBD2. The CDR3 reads CATRATSGNSNEQFF. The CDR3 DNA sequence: TGTGCCACCCGGGCGACTAGCGGGAACTCCAATGAGCAGTTCTTC.